This entry features one T cell receptor (beta chain) sequence. Its antigen is not known. A sample-barcoded 5' primer and a J-beta primer mix were used in a second PCR of roughly 7 to 12 cycles. One entry per CDR3 protein, called by TCRdb with MiXCR from the 5' RACE reads. The repertoire has some 670,000 distinct CDR3 sequences, roughly half of them found once; the top ten carry less than 15%. This record comes from a study of blood T cells in healthy people across ages. General study points: Getting older went along with TCR beta diversity per million T cells dropping roughly linearly.

Trimming took off 4 bases at V and 11 bases at J, with 24 bases between the two ends. In germline, CDR1 is SNHLY, CDR2 FYNNEI. The CDR3 runs 16 residues. The V and J genes are TRBV2 and TRBJ1-5; no definite D call. The source of this sequence is a woman older than 75 in good health. The sequenced material came from blood. The CDR3 region is CASSAGGFPGGSAQHF. CDR3 coding DNA: TGTGCCAGCAGTGCGGGTGGATTCCCAGGAGGATCGGCCCAGCATTTT.